The subject of this entry is one TCR beta chain. This clonotype was counted many times. The antigen it recognizes is unknown. One base away there is no much larger clone; base qualities are not given. Amplification of TCR beta CDR3 regions was carried out from RNA transcripts. For the first round of RT-PCR on the TCR CDR3, the HTBI primer set was used together with the Qiagen OneStep RT-PCR kit. A second multiplex PCR round built the libraries, followed by size selection and purification. Paired-end sequencing of the libraries was performed with 100 bp reads on an Illumina HiSeq2000. The study's own analysis went as follows. SOAPnuke was used to process the raw data, removing reads that contained adapters or uncalled bases, had a mean Phred below 15, or lacked an exact match to the constant primer or identifier. High-quality paired reads were merged using COPE v1.2.5, and each unique nucleotide sequence was defined as a clonotype. MiTCR v1.1 was used to align the clonotypes against IMGT TRBV, TRBD and TRBJ reference segments. Only V-J combinations with frequency above 0.0001, covering about 99% of repertoires, were analysed. The TCS score was defined as the ratio of F50 (clonal expansion) to E x V (chaos), calculated using BLOSUM62-based TCRdist between CDR3 peptides within each V-J. Welch's t-statistics and random forest reduced 500 to 650 V-J features to 13, which were used in a naive Bayes classifier (R e1071). The raw public data were reprocessed by TCRdb itself: fastp quality trimming at Q25, MiXCR clonotype calling, in-frame beta chains only. Every entry covers one CDR3 protein and lists the most common genes and DNA from its rows. V and J calls and clone size were set by TCRdb, not the authors. This sample comprises 600,000 or so distinct CDR3 sequences, 13% to 15% of them detected only once. Roughly 7.7% of the sample rests with the top ten.

These data are taken from a study of T cells in Graves' hyperthyroidism and ophthalmopathy (dated by TCRdb to between 2018 and 2021). Context from the whole study: Peripheral blood was collected at initial diagnosis, before any treatment. To identify distinguishing TCR V-J signatures, a discovery cohort of 100 or so patients was used, comprising roughly 45 with Graves' ophthalmopathy and under 60 with stable Graves' hyperthyroidism. An independent validation cohort of around 20 hyperthyroidism patients and 17 patients who later progressed to ophthalmopathy tested prospective prediction of ophthalmopathy. For training and testing, the 110 or so patients in the discovery cohort were randomly divided in a 7:3 ratio. In more than 5 Graves' hyperthyroidism patients, the study also compared T-cell repertoires from thyroid tissue with T-cell repertoires from blood. After blood sampling, hyperthyroidism patients were treated with methimazole at a starting dose of 30 mg daily, and ophthalmopathy patients were treated with high-dose intravenous methylprednisolone. According to the paper, TCR Vbeta CDR3 sequencing was carried out on approximately 140 peripheral blood samples, which came from 40 to 45 ophthalmopathy, 80 or so hyperthyroidism and some 17 progressor patients. Study-level results and caveats: No statistical method was used to set the sample size in advance, and investigators knew the group allocation. In validation, the model predicted progression to ophthalmopathy a median of about 5.9 months before onset, with over 60% sensitivity and around 76% specificity. A 13 V-J signature model separated ophthalmopathy from stable hyperthyroidism, with 87.88% sensitivity and approximately 81% specificity in cross-validation and 80%/75% in testing. Blood samples also contained most of the expanded thyroid clonotypes (frequency above 0.001), which suggests that blood repertoires may reflect thyroid immune responses.

The CDR3 spans 15 residues, from the cysteine through the phenylalanine. CDR3 DNA is the only sequence kept; it has 45 bases, read in frame from the first base. After removal of 6 bases from V and 3 bases from J, the junction retains 7 bases not matched to a gene. The germline V gene provides CDR1 SGHNT and CDR2 YENEEA. In the ophthalmopathy patients, disease was moderately to severely active, with a Clinical Activity Score of 3 or more, a NOSPECS grade of 4 or more, and a duration of less than 3 months. Any patient with an uncontrolled infection, another autoimmune disease, pregnancy or lactation was excluded. Clinical symptoms, serum thyroxine and TRAb, thyroid ultrasound, and orbital computed tomography formed the basis for the diagnoses. Ficoll-Paque density gradient centrifugation was used to isolate PBMCs from around 10 ml of fresh peripheral blood. Total RNA was extracted with Trizol reagent, and quality was checked on an Agilent 2100 Bioanalyzer.

The receptor comes from a woman aged 18-29 years with Graves' ophthalmopathy. Sequenced input: blood. The chain employs TRBV11-3 and TRBJ2-5, with 10 bases aligning to TRBD1. The CDR3: CASRPRQGAKETQYF. The nucleotides read TGTGCCAGCAGACCTCGACAGGGGGCTAAAGAGACCCAGTACTTC.